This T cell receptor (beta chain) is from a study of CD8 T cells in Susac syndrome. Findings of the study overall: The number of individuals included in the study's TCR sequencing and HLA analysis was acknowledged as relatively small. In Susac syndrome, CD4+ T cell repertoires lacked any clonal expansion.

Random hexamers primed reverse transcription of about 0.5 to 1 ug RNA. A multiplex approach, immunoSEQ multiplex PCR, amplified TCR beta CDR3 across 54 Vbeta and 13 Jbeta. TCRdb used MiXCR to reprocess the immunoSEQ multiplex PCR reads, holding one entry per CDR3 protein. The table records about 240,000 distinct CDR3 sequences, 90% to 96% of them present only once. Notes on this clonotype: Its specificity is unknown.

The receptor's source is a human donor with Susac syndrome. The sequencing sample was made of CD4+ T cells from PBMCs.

The chain's CDR3 is CASSAGTSGEETQYF. The CDR3 region has the DNA TGCGCCAGCAGTGCGGGAACTAGCGGGGAAGAGACCCAGTACTTC. The chain joins TRBV4-1 to TRBJ2-5, with 10 bases matching TRBD2. This CDR3 has 15 residues. The V segment lost 6 bases and the J segment 3 bases; nucleotides outside the gene matches: 7. Germline assignment: CDR1 MGHRA and CDR2 YSYEKL.